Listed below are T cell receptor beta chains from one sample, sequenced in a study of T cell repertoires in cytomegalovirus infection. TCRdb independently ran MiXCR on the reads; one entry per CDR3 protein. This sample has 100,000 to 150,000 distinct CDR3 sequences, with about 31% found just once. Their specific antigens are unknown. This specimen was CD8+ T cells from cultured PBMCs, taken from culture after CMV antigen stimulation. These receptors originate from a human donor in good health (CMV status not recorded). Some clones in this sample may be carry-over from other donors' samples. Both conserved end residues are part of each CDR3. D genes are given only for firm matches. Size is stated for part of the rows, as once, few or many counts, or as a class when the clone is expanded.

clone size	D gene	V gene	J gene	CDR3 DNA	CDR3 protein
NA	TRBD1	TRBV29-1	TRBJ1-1	TGCAGCGTTGATAGATGGGGACAGGCAGAAGCTTTCTTT	CSVDRWGQAEAFF
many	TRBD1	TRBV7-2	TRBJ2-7	TGTGCCAGCAGCCATCCGGGACAGGGCCTTTTCGAGCAGTACTTC	CASSHPGQGLFEQYF
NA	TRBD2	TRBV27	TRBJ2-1	TGTGCCAGCAGTCCGTCGGTTTTCGGGCGGGGGGGCCAAGAGCAGTTCTTC	CASSPSVFGRGGQEQFF
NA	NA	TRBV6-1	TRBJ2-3	TGTGCCAGCAGTGAAGTGGACGGGGGAAGCACAGATACGCAGTATTTT	CASSEVDGGSTDTQYF
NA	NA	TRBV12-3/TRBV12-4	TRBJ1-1	TGTGCCAGCAGTTTGGGGGCCATAGGTGGGGAACCCGCGTACACTGAAGCTTTCTTT	CASSLGAIGGEPAYTEAFF
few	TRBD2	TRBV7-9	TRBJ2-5	TGTGCCAGCAACCTAGCGGGGAAGGAACAAGAGACCCAGTACTTC	CASNLAGKEQETQYF
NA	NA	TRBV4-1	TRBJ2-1	TGTGCCAGCAGCAAAGATCCCAACAATGAGCAGTTCTTC	CASSKDPNNEQFF
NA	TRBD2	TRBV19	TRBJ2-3	TGTGCCAGTAGTACGGCGGGGGGACGCACAGATACGCAGTATTTT	CASSTAGGRTDTQYF
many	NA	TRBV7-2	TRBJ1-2	TGTGCCAGCAGCTCCCCCCTTTGGATAGCTAACTATGGCTACACCTTC	CASSSPLWIANYGYTF
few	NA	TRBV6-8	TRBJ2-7	TGTGCCAGCAGTCCCCTGGGGGGGGCAATCGACGAGCAGTACTTC	CASSPLGGAIDEQYF
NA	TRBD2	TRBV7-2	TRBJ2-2	TGTGCCAGCAGCTTAGGGGGGACTACCCGCCTCTCCACCGGGAAGCTGTTTTTT	CASSLGGTTRLSTGKLFF
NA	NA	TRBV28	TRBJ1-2	TGTGCCAGCAGTTTTTTCGGCGTGGGGAACTATGGCTACACCTTC	CASSFFGVGNYGYTF
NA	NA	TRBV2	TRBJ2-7	TGTGCCAGCAGTGAGCTGGACAGCATAATCTACGAGCAGTACTTC	CASSELDSIIYEQYF
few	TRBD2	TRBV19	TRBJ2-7	TGTGCCAGTAGTGCCGGACTAGCTTTCTACGAGCAGTACTTC	CASSAGLAFYEQYF
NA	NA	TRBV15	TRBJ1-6	TGTGCCACCAGCAGAGATTCGGGGACCCTCTATAATTCACCCCTCCACTTT	CATSRDSGTLYNSPLHF
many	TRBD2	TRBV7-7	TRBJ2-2	TGTGCTAGCAGCGGGGTTGGTGGACGAGCCGGGGAGCTGTTTTTT	CASSGVGGRAGELFF
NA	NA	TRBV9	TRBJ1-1	TGTGCCAGCAGCCCCAGACCGAAAGTCGACACTGAAGCTTTCTTT	CASSPRPKVDTEAFF
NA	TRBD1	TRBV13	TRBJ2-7	TGTGCCAGCAGCCCCCGGACAGGGGGCATCGACGAGCAGTACTTC	CASSPRTGGIDEQYF
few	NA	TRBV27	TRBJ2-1	TGTGCCAGCAGGGGGGGGCTCGGCTCCTACAATGAGCAGTTCTTC	CASRGGLGSYNEQFF
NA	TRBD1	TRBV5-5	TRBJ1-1	TGTGCCAGCAGCTCCCGACAGGGATCAAACACTGAAGCTTTCTTT	CASSSRQGSNTEAFF
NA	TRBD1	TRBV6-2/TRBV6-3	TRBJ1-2	TGTGCCAGCAGTTACACCGGACAGGGGCCTCTAGGCTACACCTTC	CASSYTGQGPLGYTF
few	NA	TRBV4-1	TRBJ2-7	TGCGCCAGCAGCCTACAGGGCTACGAGCAGTACTTC	CASSLQGYEQYF
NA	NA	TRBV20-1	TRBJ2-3	TGCAGTGCTAGAGATTTGGGGGGTAAAAACACAGATACGCAGTATTTT	CSARDLGGKNTDTQYF
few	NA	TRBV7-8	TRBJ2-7	TGTGCCAGCAGCTTATCCAGAAACTACGAGCAGTACTTC	CASSLSRNYEQYF
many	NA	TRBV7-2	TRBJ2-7	TGTGCCAGCAGCCCAAGTGGGTGGGGGGAGCAGTACTTC	CASSPSGWGEQYF
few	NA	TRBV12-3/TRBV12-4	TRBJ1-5	TGTGCCAGCAGTTACTACTCGCTCAATCAGCCCCAGCATTTT	CASSYYSLNQPQHF
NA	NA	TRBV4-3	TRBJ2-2	TGCGCCAGCAGCCAAGAATTGGGGGGGGCATCCGGGGAGCTGTTTTTT	CASSQELGGASGELFF
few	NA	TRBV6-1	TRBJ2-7	TGTGCCAGCTATCGGACAGCCTACGAGCAGTACTTC	CASYRTAYEQYF
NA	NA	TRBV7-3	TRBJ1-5	TGTGCCAGCAGCCTGGGACAAGCCCCCAATCAGCCCCAGCATTTT	CASSLGQAPNQPQHF
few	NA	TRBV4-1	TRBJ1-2	TGCGCCAGCAGCCAGAACGACGGTGATGGCTACACCTTC	CASSQNDGDGYTF
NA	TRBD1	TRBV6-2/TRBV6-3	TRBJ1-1	TGTGCCAGCAGTTACTCTGTGGACAGGGGAACTGAAGCTTTCTTT	CASSYSVDRGTEAFF
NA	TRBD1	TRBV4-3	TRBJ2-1	TGCGCCAGCAGCCAAGGTGTTGGGACAGGGACTTACAATGAGCAGTTCTTC	CASSQGVGTGTYNEQFF
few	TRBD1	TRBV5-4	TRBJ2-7	TGTGCCAGCAGCTTGGCCAAGGACAGGGTGAGGTACGAGCAGTACTTC	CASSLAKDRVRYEQYF
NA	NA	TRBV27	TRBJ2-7	TGTGCCAGCAGCCCCGGGGGGCGCCTCTACGAGCAGTACTTC	CASSPGGRLYEQYF
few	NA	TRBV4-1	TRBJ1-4	TGCGCCAGCAGCCACATAACGGATAATGAAAAACTGTTTTTT	CASSHITDNEKLFF
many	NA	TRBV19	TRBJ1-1	TGTGCCAGTAGTATCATTTTCGGTCGGACGAACACTGAAGCTTTCTTT	CASSIIFGRTNTEAFF
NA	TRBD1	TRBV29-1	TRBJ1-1	TGCAGCTCGAAGGGACAGCTCATGAACACTGAAGCTTTCTTT	CSSKGQLMNTEAFF
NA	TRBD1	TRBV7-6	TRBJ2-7	TGTGCCAGCAGCGAGACGGACAGGGGACCCGAGCAGTACTTC	CASSETDRGPEQYF
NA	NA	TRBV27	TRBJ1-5	TGTGCCAGCAGTTGGACCAGGGAACAGCCCCAGCATTTT	CASSWTREQPQHF
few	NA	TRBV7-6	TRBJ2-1	TGTGCCAGCAGCCGGGGTCCGGGGACGGGTGAGCAGTTCTTC	CASSRGPGTGEQFF